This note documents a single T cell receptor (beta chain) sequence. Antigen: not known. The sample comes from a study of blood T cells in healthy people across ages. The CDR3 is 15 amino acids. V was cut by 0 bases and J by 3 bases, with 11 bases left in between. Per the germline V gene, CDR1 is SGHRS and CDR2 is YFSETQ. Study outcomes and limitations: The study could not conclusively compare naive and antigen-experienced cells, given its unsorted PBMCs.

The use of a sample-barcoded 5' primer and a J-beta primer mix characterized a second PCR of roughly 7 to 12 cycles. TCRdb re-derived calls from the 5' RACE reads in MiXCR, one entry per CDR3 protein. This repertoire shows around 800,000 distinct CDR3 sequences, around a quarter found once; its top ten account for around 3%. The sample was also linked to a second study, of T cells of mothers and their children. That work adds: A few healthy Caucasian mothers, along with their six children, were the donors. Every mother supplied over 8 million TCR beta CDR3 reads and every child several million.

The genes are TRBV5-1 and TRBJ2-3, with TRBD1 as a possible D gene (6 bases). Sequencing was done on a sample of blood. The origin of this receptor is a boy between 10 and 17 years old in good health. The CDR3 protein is CASSLATGITDTQYF. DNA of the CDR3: TGCGCCAGCAGCTTGGCCACAGGGATAACAGATACGCAGTATTTT.